This TCR beta chain was recovered during a study of blood T cell repertoires in COVID-19. At the level of the study: Sites in the United States, Italy and Spain provided acute and convalescent COVID-19 samples. The cDNA or gDNA used as material had been derived from T cells, B-cell-depleted T cells, or PBMCs.

Sequencing used immunoSEQ multiplex PCR; TCRdb keeps in-frame clones, though not all of them. Of 12,000 to 15,000 clones listed, about 86% are singletons. This clone has a single count. This CDR3 contains 15 residues. CDR1 and CDR2 (germline): MGHRA, YSYEKL. The ends were cut back, 0 bases at V and 6 bases at J, with 15 bases in the middle. This TCR was sampled from a human donor in a cohort sampled during active COVID-19. The rearrangement joins TRBV4-1 to TRBJ2-7; a weak D match, TRBD1 (8 bases). Specimen: peripheral blood. The CDR3 DNA is TGCGCCAGCAGCCAAGAACAGGGGGGGCGATTCGAGCAGTACTTC. Its protein product is CASSQEQGGRFEQYF.